A single sample is the source of the 25 T cell receptor beta chains below, sequenced in a study of blood T cell repertoires in COVID-19. The data were produced by immunoSEQ multiplex PCR, yet TCRdb's version contains in-frame clones alone and is incomplete. The sample shows under 200,000 clones, around 85% of them seen only once. The material sequenced was PBMCs or T cells enriched from blood (not recorded which). The receptors were gathered from a woman aged 40 to 55 with acute COVID-19.

The rearrangement uses TRBV6-1 and TRBJ2-2; 11 bases map to TRBD1. Germline V gene data show CDR1 as MNHNS and CDR2 as SASEGT. V was clipped by 4 bases and J by 2 bases; unmatched bases: 6. The CDR3 is 17 amino acids. The CDR3 DNA follows: TGTGCCAGCAGTGGGACAGGGGGCCGCATTAACACCGGGGAGCTGTTTTTT. It translates to CASSGTGGRINTGELFF.

In its sample, this clone was seen once. The chain joins TRBV7-3 to TRBJ2-1; tentatively, D is TRBD2 (5 bases). The CDR3 contains 13 residues. V gave up 8 bases and J gave up 5 bases, with 13 bases separating them. Per germline, CDR1 SGHTA and CDR2 FQGTGA. The CDR3 reads CASQLSTNNEQFF. The CDR3 DNA sequence: TGTGCCAGCCAACTCTCGACTAACAATGAGCAGTTCTTC.

The chain is built from TRBV5-6 and TRBJ2-1; 13 bases are a match to TRBD2. V shed 5 bases, J shed 12 bases, and the junction held 8 bases outside the gene matches. The CDR3 contains 14 residues. CDR1 is SGHDT, CDR2 YYEEEE, per germline. Here the CDR3 DNA reads TGTGCCAGCAGGGGACTAGCGGGATCCCCAGGGCAGTTCTTC. Translation gives CASRGLAGSPGQFF.

The chain uses TRBV3-1 (or the pseudogene TRBV3-2) and TRBJ1-2, with 10 bases identical to TRBD1. The germline gives CDR1 LGHDT, CDR2 YNNKEL (reference sequence). J gave up 0 bases and V 4 bases, and 11 bases lay outside the gene matches. The CDR3 length is 18 residues. CDR3 protein: CASSPSRGQGKANYGYTF. The CDR3 DNA sequence: TGTGCCAGCAGCCCCTCCAGGGGACAGGGGAAAGCTAACTATGGCTACACCTTC.

The chain is built from TRBV15 and TRBJ1-1; D gene uncertain. The CDR3 is made up of 12 amino acids. V dropped 4 bases and J dropped 3 bases, with 6 bases sitting between them. CDR1 is LNHNV and CDR2 is YYDKDF in the germline V gene (reference sequence). The CDR3, as DNA: TGTGCCACCAGCAATCGAGACACTGAAGCTTTCTTT. Amino acids: CATSNRDTEAFF.

J is TRBJ2-3 and V is TRBV2; no clear D. Trimming took 5 bases from V and 2 from J, leaving 2 bases between them. The CDR3 is made up of 11 amino acids. Germline V gene lookup returns CDR1 SNHLY and CDR2 FYNNEI. As DNA, the CDR3 is TGTGCCAGCAGTTACACAGATACGCAGTATTTT. Its translation is CASSYTDTQYF.

The rearrangement joins TRBV2 to TRBJ1-4; unclear D gene. The germline V gene encodes CDR1 SNHLY and CDR2 FYNNEI. CDR3 length equals 16 residues. The V end lost 0 bases, the J end lost 7 bases, and 15 bases lay between the germline ends. The CDR3 sequence is CASSEARGRRGEKLFF. The DNA for the CDR3 is TGTGCCAGCAGTGAAGCGCGAGGGAGGCGAGGTGAAAAACTGTTTTTT.

The chain has TRBV2 and TRBJ1-1; TRBD1 agrees at 7 bases. The trim removed 5 bases at V and 0 bases at J, leaving 3 bases unmatched. The CDR3 is made up of 14 amino acids. Germline-derived CDR1 and CDR2 are SNHLY and FYNNEI. This CDR3 is CASSRGTVNTEAFF. The CDR3 nucleotides are TGTGCCAGCAGTAGAGGGACAGTGAACACTGAAGCTTTCTTT. Supplemented by reference TRBV2 and TRBJ1-1, the full variable domain reads EPEVTQTPSHQVTQMGQEVILRCVPISNHLYFYWYRQILGQKVEFLVSFYNNEISEKSEIFDDQFSVERPDGSNFTLKIRSTKLEDSAMYFCASSRGTVNTEAFFGQGTRLTVV.

The chain uses TRBV20-1 and TRBJ1-1; 7 nucleotides match TRBD1. The germline V gene encodes CDR1 DFQATT and CDR2 SNEGSKA (reference sequence). The CDR3 has 15 amino acids. Losses at the gene ends were 3 bases for V and 4 bases for J; bases not matched to a gene: 11. The chain's CDR3 is CSASADGTAFTEAFF. The CDR3 region has the DNA TGCAGTGCTAGTGCAGACGGGACAGCGTTCACTGAAGCTTTCTTT.

The count of this clone is one. The chain joins TRBV5-1 to TRBJ1-2, with a weak D call TRBD1 (6 bases). CDR1 is SGHRS and CDR2 is YFSETQ in the germline V gene. Trimming left V 2 bases short and J 8 bases short, with 16 bases between. The CDR3 runs to 14 residues. The CDR3 spells CASSFRDIRRGYTF. The CDR3 DNA sequence: TGCGCCAGCAGCTTCCGGGACATCCGACGGGGCTACACCTTC.

The chain employs TRBV27 and TRBJ1-2, with TRBD1 matching 8 bases. Germline-derived CDR1 and CDR2 are MNHEY and SMNVEV (reference sequence). The V segment lost 6 bases and the J segment 5 bases; nucleotides outside the gene matches: 5. CDR3 length: 13 amino acids. The CDR3 DNA is TGTGCCAGCAGAGACAGGGGCGAATATGGCTACACCTTC. It yields the protein CASRDRGEYGYTF.

V gene TRBV5-1 combines with J gene TRBJ2-4; unclear D gene. CDR3 length: 13 residues. V was trimmed by 4 bases and J by 8 bases, leaving 13 bases between them. Germline loops: CDR1 SGHRS, CDR2 YFSETQ. The CDR3 DNA is TGCGCCAGCAGCCTGAACCCGCGAGACATTCAGTACTTC. Protein: CASSLNPRDIQYF.

The chain is built from TRBV2 and TRBJ2-5; D is ambiguous. Looked up from germline, CDR1 is SNHLY and CDR2 is FYNNEI. The CDR3 consists of 11 residues. Trimming pared 6 bases from V and 4 bases from J, leaving 6 bases between. This CDR3 is CASRAAETQYF. CDR3 in DNA: TGTGCCAGCAGGGCGGCAGAGACCCAGTACTTC.

This clone was observed a handful of times. The gene calls are TRBV12-3 or TRBV12-4 and TRBJ1-6; D uncertain. This CDR3 region has 13 residues. V was trimmed by 10 bases and J by 7 bases, leaving 14 bases between them. The CDR3 nucleotides read TGTGCCACCCGGGAGGGTCTGAATTCACCCCTCCACTTT. Encoded protein: CATREGLNSPLHF.

V and J are TRBV27 and TRBJ1-5; 11 bases align to TRBD1. Germline values: CDR1 MNHEY, CDR2 SMNVEV (reference sequence). This CDR3 region has 16 residues. Germline trimming cut 5 bases from V and 6 bases from J; bases unmatched to any gene: 9. DNA of the CDR3: TGTGCCAGCAGTGTAACCGGGACAGGGGGTAGTCAGCCCCAGCATTTT. The encoded protein is CASSVTGTGGSQPQHF.

This chain connects TRBV3-1 (or the pseudogene TRBV3-2) to TRBJ2-5; D might be TRBD2 (6 bases). CDR1 is LGHDT, CDR2 YNNKEL, per germline (reference sequence). The ends were cut back, 0 bases at V and 4 bases at J, with 12 bases in the middle. The length of the CDR3 is 15 residues. The DNA of the CDR3 is TGTGCCAGCAGCCAAGACCCCGGGGAGGCAGAGACCCAGTACTTC. This codes for CASSQDPGEAETQYF.

The V gene is TRBV6-5, the J gene TRBJ1-3; no reliable D call. Trimming shortened V by 0 bases and J by 1 base, and 10 bases separated the two germline ends. Germline-derived CDR1 and CDR2 are MNHEY and SVGAGI. The CDR3 runs 16 residues. CDR3 loop: CASSYSGVGSGNTIYF. The DNA for the CDR3 is TGTGCCAGCAGTTACTCGGGCGTCGGATCTGGAAACACCATATATTTT.

The chain joins TRBV7-3 to TRBJ2-3; 7 bases line up with TRBD2. The CDR3 extends over 15 amino acids. J was trimmed by 0 bases and V by 1 base; bases with no gene match: 1. CDR1 and CDR2 (germline): SGHTA, FQGTGA. In DNA form, the CDR3 reads TGTGCCAGCAGCTTAAGCGGGGGTAGCACAGATACGCAGTATTTT. Protein product: CASSLSGGSTDTQYF. Based on the CDR3 plus reference TRBV7-3 and TRBJ2-3, the full variable domain is GAGVSQTPSNKVTEKGKYVELRCDPISGHTALYWYRQSLGQGPEFLIYFQGTGAADDSGLPNDRFFAVRPEGSVSTLKIQRTERGDSAVYLCASSLSGGSTDTQYFGPGTRLTVL.

The CDR3 DNA reads TGTGCCAGCAGCTCCTTTAGCGGGAGGAACACCGGGGAGCTGTTTTTT. As protein: CASSSFSGRNTGELFF. V gene TRBV11-3 combines with J gene TRBJ2-2; 9 bases fit TRBD2. This CDR3 has 16 amino acids. Germline CDR1 SGHNT, CDR2 YENEEA. V shed 4 bases and J 1 base; nucleotides not matched to a gene: 4. Based on the CDR3 plus reference TRBV11-3 and TRBJ2-2, the full variable domain is EAGVVQSPRYKIIEKKQPVAFWCNPISGHNTLYWYLQNLGQGPELLIRYENEEAVDDSQLPKDRFSAERLKGVDSTLKIQPAELGDSAVYLCASSSFSGRNTGELFFGEGSRLTVL.

The V gene is TRBV7-2, the J gene TRBJ1-1; 9 bases align to TRBD1. The CDR3 consists of 16 residues. V lost 5 bases and J lost 2; bases outside the gene matches: 9. Germline lookup yields CDR1 SGHTA and CDR2 FQGNSA. CDR3 in DNA: TGTGCCAGCAGCCCATCAAGGGGACAGGGTAACACTGAAGCTTTCTTT. As protein: CASSPSRGQGNTEAFF.

This clone was recorded a few times. The rearrangement uses TRBV29-1 and TRBJ2-1; possibly TRBD2 for D (5 bases). V was clipped by 4 bases and J by 4 bases, with 14 bases between them. The germline gives CDR1 SQVTM, CDR2 ANQGSEA. This CDR3 contains 14 residues. The CDR3 loop reads CSVVLLAEYNEQFF. The CDR3 nucleotides read TGCAGCGTTGTTTTGCTAGCAGAATACAATGAGCAGTTCTTC.

This clone was counted a single time. The chain is built from TRBV27 and TRBJ2-7, with 7 bases fitting TRBD2. Germline V gene sequence: CDR1 MNHEY, CDR2 SMNVEV (reference sequence). Losses at the gene ends were 2 bases for V and 2 bases for J; bases not matched to a gene: 12. The CDR3 is 17 residues long. The DNA for the CDR3 is TGTGCCAGCAGTTTAAGGCCTAGCGGAAGACTCACCTACGAGCAGTACTTC. As protein: CASSLRPSGRLTYEQYF.

In DNA, the CDR3 is TGTGCCAGCAGTGATTGGACTAGCGGGATCTTCGGGGAGCTGTTTTTT. Translating it yields CASSDWTSGIFGELFF. The V call is TRBV6-1, the J call TRBJ2-2; 12 bases align to TRBD2. Germline V CDR1 and CDR2: MNHNS, SASEGT. The CDR3 totals 16 residues. V trimming: 3 bases; J trimming: 7 bases; junction bases outside the gene matches: 6.

V gene TRBV4-2 combines with J gene TRBJ2-7; 11 bases line up with TRBD2. Germline lookup yields CDR1 LGHNA and CDR2 YNFKEQ. J lost 4 bases, V lost 2 bases, and 7 bases had no gene match. The CDR3 is 16 residues long. The CDR3, as DNA: TGTGCCAGCAGCCAATCCCACGGGACTAGCGGTTACGAGCAGTACTTC. This sequence encodes CASSQSHGTSGYEQYF.

CDR3 in DNA: TGTGCCAGCAGTGTAAGAGGGAACACTGAAGCTTTCTTT. This sequence encodes CASSVRGNTEAFF. This sequence joins TRBV25-1 and TRBJ1-1, with no clear D. Trimming pared 4 bases from V and 1 base from J, leaving 7 bases between. In germline, CDR1 is MGHDK, CDR2 SYGVNS. The CDR3 extends over 13 amino acids.